This is a list of T cell receptor beta chains from one sample in a study of blood T cell repertoires in COVID-19. Profiled with immunoSEQ multiplex PCR; TCRdb holds only in-frame clones, not every one. The sample shows 270,000 or so clones, roughly 91% of them seen only once. The sequenced sample was PBMCs or T cells enriched from blood (not recorded which). These receptors all come from a woman aged 40 to 55 with acute COVID-19. The CDR3 runs from the conserved cysteine through the conserved F or W. D genes are given only for firm matches. Clone size is given for some rows only: seen once, a few or many times, or a class if the clone is expanded.

>TRBJ2-1|-|-|TRBV11-2
TGTGCCAGCAGCTTAGATCCGCGGGGTGAGCAGTTCTTC
CASSLDPRGEQFF
>TRBJ2-1|TRBD1|-|TRBV18
TGTGCCAGCTCACAATTCAGGGGGTATGAGCAGTTCTTC
CASSQFRGYEQFF
>TRBJ2-7|-|-|TRBV29-1
TGCAGCGTTGACGGGGACTCGTACTACGAGCAGTACTTC
CSVDGDSYYEQYF
>TRBJ1-3|-|-|TRBV6-1
TGTGCCAGCAGTGAAGGCCGACTCGGCCGGGACACCATATATTTT
CASSEGRLGRDTIYF
>TRBJ1-2|-|-|TRBV27
TGTGCCAGCAGTTTATCTGGGCAGGATAGCTACACCTTC
CASSLSGQDSYTF
>TRBJ1-1|-|-|TRBV18
TGTGCCAGCTCACCTAACTGGGGAGACACTGAAGCTTTCTTT
CASSPNWGDTEAFF
>TRBJ2-3|TRBD1|-|TRBV19
TGTGCCAGTAGTATGGGCAGGGGGCCGGGTAGGATATTAGATACGCAGTATTTT
CASSMGRGPGRILDTQYF
>TRBJ2-2|-|-|TRBV4-2
TGTGCCAGCAGCCAAGAAAGCTCCTACTTCGCCAACACCGGGGAGCTGTTTTTT
CASSQESSYFANTGELFF
>TRBJ1-5|TRBD1|-|TRBV19
TGTGCCAGTAGAAGAGGGGGCGCAGCTCAGCCCCAGCATTTT
CASRRGGAAQPQHF
>TRBJ2-5|-|-|TRBV9
TGTGCCAGCAGCGTAGGTGGACTACAGGGGAAAGAGACCCAGTACTTC
CASSVGGLQGKETQYF
>TRBJ2-5|-|-|TRBV7-2
TGTGCCAGCAGCTTAGGGGTCCAAGGGGCCCAGTACTTC
CASSLGVQGAQYF
>TRBJ2-3|TRBD2|-|TRBV11-1
TGTGCCAGCAGCTTAGCGACTAGCGGGAGTAAAGATACGCAGTATTTT
CASSLATSGSKDTQYF
>TRBJ1-1|-|-|TRBV15
TGTGCCACCAGCGCCGAGAGGTACTCCGGCACTGAAGCTTTCTTT
CATSAERYSGTEAFF
>TRBJ1-1|-|-|TRBV7-6
TGTGCCAGCAGCTTAGGACAGGTGAACACTGAAGCTTTCTTT
CASSLGQVNTEAFF
>TRBJ2-1|TRBD1|-|TRBV5-1
TGCGCCAGCACGGGACAGGGGGCCCCTACAAATGAGCAGTTCTTC
CASTGQGAPTNEQFF
>TRBJ1-2|-|-|TRBV6-1
TGTGCCAGCAGTGAATTGGGTTTGGAGGCTAACTATGGCTACACCTTC
CASSELGLEANYGYTF
>TRBJ2-5|-|-|TRBV19
TGTGCCAGTAGTCGCATGCGGGGGCTTCAAGAGACCCAGTACTTC
CASSRMRGLQETQYF
>TRBJ2-7|-|-|TRBV7-2
TGTGCCAGCAGCCTGGGGCTCGACGAGCAGTACTTC
CASSLGLDEQYF
>TRBJ1-1|-|-|TRBV19
TGTGCCAGTAGTCCTGGGGGCCCCCTCAACACTGAAGCTTTCTTT
CASSPGGPLNTEAFF
>TRBJ2-1|-|-|TRBV11-3
TGTGCCAGCAGCTTAGGTGCAGACAATGAGCAGTTCTTC
CASSLGADNEQFF
>TRBJ2-1|-|-|TRBV12-5
TGTGCTAGTGGTTTGGTACCCCCGGTAAGAGAGCAGTTCTTC
CASGLVPPVREQFF
>TRBJ2-5|-|-|TRBV19
TGTGCCAGTAGTATAACGGGGGAAGAGACCCAGTACTTC
CASSITGEETQYF
>TRBJ2-3|TRBD1|-|TRBV4-1
TGCGCCAGCAGCCAGGTGACAGGGGTAGGCACAGATACGCAGTATTTT
CASSQVTGVGTDTQYF
>TRBJ2-1|-|-|TRBV6-6
TGTGCCAGCAGTTACAGGGGTCAGAGCTCCTACAATGAGCAGTTCTTC
CASSYRGQSSYNEQFF
>TRBJ2-2|-|-|TRBV6-6
TGTGCCAGCAGTAGAGGACAGAACACCGGGGAGCTGTTTTTT
CASSRGQNTGELFF
>TRBJ1-1|-|-|TRBV7-9
TGTGCCAGCAGCTCAGGGGACACGTCTTACACTGAAGCTTTCTTT
CASSSGDTSYTEAFF
>TRBJ1-1|-|-|TRBV28
TGTGCCAGCACTCCCCTGCGGGAGATGAACACTGAAGCTTTCTTT
CASTPLREMNTEAFF
>TRBJ1-1|-|-|TRBV30
TGTGCCTGGAGTGAGGCGGGGCACACTGAAGCTTTCTTT
CAWSEAGHTEAFF
>TRBJ1-2|TRBD1|-|TRBV10-3
TGTGCCATGCAGACAGGGCCTAACTATGGCTACACCTTC
CAMQTGPNYGYTF
>TRBJ2-7|-|-|TRBV6-5
TGTGCCAGCAGTTACTCGAATCACATCTCCTACGAGCAGTACTTC
CASSYSNHISYEQYF
>TRBJ2-1|-|few|TRBV19
TGTGCCAGTAGTATGGGGGCAGGGGGGAACAATGAGCAGTTCTTC
CASSMGAGGNNEQFF
>TRBJ1-4|-|-|TRBV6-5
TGTGCCAGCAACCCGACACTAGATAATGAAAAACTGTTTTTT
CASNPTLDNEKLFF
>TRBJ1-1|-|-|TRBV5-1
TGCGCCAGCAGTCGCGCGGGGAATGGGAACACTGAAGCTTTCTTT
CASSRAGNGNTEAFF
>TRBJ1-5|TRBD1|-|TRBV19
TGTGCCAGTTGGAAGGGGGCTGTGGGACAGCCCCAGCATTTT
CASWKGAVGQPQHF
>TRBJ1-3|-|-|TRBV2
TGTGCCAGCAGTGAAATGGGCAGGGGTTCTGGAAACACCATATATTTT
CASSEMGRGSGNTIYF
>TRBJ1-5|-|-|TRBV7-8
TGTGCCAGCAGCTTTTCGGCGGGGGCAGGGCAGCCCCAGCATTTT
CASSFSAGAGQPQHF
>TRBJ1-1|TRBD1|-|TRBV7-9
TGTGCCAGCAGCCCCCAACAGGGGCCCTACACTGAAGCTTTCTTT
CASSPQQGPYTEAFF
>TRBJ1-1|-|-|TRBV4-1
TGCGCCAGCAGCAGCCGGACAGACACTGAAGCTTTCTTT
CASSSRTDTEAFF
>TRBJ1-2|TRBD1|-|TRBV9
TGTGCCAGCAGCCGCCCGACAGGGGGCGGGAGTAGTGGCTACACCTTC
CASSRPTGGGSSGYTF
>TRBJ2-3|TRBD2|-|TRBV7-2
TGTGCCAGCAGCCCAGCCCTAGCGGGGGGCGGGGCGCAGTATTTT
CASSPALAGGGAQYF
>TRBJ2-7|TRBD2|-|TRBV11-2
TGTGCCAGCAGCGTCACTAGCGGTGGGAGCTCCTACGAGCAGTACTTC
CASSVTSGGSSYEQYF